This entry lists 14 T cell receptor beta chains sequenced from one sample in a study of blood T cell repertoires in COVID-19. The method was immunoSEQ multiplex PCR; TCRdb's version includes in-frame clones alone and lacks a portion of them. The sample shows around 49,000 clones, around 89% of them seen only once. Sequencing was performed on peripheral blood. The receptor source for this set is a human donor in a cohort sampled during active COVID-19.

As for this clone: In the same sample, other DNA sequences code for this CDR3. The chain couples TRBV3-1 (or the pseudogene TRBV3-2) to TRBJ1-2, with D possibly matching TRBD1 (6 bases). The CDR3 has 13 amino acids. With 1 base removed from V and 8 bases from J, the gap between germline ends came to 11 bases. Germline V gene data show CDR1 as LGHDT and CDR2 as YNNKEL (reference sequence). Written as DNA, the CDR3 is TGTGCCAGCAGCCAAGTTCCAGGGGAGGGCTACACCTTC. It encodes CASSQVPGEGYTF.

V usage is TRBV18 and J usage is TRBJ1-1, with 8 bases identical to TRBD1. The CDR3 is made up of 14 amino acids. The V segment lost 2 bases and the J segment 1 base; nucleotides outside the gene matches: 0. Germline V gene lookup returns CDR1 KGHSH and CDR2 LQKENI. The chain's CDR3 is CASSPGQGNTEAFF. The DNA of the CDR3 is TGTGCCAGCTCACCAGGACAGGGGAACACTGAAGCTTTCTTT. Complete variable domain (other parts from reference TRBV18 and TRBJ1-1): NAGVMQNPRHLVRRRGQEARLRCSPMKGHSHVYWYRQLPEEGLKFMVYLQKENIIDESGMPKERFSAEFPKEGPSILRIQQVVRGDSAAYFCASSPGQGNTEAFFGQGTRLTVV.

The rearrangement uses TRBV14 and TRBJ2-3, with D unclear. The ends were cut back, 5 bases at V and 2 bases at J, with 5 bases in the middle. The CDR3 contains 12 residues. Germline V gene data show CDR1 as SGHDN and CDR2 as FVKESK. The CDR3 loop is CASSLLTDTQYF. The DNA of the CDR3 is TGTGCCAGCAGCTTACTCACAGATACGCAGTATTTT.

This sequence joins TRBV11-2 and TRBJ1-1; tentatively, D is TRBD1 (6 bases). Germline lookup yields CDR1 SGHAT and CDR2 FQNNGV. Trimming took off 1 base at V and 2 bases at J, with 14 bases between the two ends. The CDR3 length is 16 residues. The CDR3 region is CASSLGTDSSNTEAFF. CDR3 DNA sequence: TGTGCCAGCAGCTTAGGGACAGACTCCAGCAACACTGAAGCTTTCTTT.

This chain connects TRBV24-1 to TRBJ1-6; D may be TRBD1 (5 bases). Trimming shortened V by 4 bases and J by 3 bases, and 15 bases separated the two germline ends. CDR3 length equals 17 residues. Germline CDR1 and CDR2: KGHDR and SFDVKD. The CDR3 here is CATSDIVRDLYNSPLHF. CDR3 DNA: TGTGCCACCAGTGACATCGTCAGGGATCTCTATAATTCACCCCTCCACTTT.

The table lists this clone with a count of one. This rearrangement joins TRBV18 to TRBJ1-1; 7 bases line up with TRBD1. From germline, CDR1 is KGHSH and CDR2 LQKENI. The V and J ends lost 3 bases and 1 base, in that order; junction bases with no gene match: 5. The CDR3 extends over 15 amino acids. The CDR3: CASSPSTGQNTEAFF. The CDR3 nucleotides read TGTGCCAGCTCACCTTCGACAGGGCAGAACACTGAAGCTTTCTTT.

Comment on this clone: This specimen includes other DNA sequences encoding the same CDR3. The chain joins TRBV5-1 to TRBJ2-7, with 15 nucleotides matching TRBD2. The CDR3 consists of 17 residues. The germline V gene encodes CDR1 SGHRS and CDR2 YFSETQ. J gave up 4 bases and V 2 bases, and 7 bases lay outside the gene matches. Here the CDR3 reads CASSFGLAGGTAYEQYF. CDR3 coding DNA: TGCGCCAGCAGCTTTGGACTAGCGGGAGGGACCGCTTACGAGCAGTACTTC.

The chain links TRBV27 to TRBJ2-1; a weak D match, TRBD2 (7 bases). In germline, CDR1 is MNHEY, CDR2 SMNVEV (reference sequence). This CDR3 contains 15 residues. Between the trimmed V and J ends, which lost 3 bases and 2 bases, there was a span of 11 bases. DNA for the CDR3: TGTGCCAGCAGTTTTGGGGGGGCCGCCTACAATGAGCAGTTCTTC. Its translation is CASSFGGAAYNEQFF.

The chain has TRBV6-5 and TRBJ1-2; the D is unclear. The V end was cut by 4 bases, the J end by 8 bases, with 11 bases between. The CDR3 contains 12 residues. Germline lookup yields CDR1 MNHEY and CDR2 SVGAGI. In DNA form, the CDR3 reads TGTGCCAGCAGTTCAGCGGGTCGCGGCTACACCTTC. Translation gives CASSSAGRGYTF.

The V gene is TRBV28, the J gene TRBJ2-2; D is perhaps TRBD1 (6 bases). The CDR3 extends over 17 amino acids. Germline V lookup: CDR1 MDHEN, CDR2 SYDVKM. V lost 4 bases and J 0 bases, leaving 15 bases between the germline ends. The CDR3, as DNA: TGTGCCAGCAGTTCGCATGGGACAACCGCGAACACCGGGGAGCTGTTTTTT. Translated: CASSSHGTTANTGELFF.

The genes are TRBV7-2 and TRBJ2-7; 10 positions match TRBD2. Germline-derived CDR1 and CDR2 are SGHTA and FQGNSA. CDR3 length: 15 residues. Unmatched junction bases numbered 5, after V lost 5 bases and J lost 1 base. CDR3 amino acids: CASSPGLARSYEQYF. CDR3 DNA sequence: TGTGCCAGCAGCCCGGGACTAGCGCGATCCTACGAGCAGTACTTC.

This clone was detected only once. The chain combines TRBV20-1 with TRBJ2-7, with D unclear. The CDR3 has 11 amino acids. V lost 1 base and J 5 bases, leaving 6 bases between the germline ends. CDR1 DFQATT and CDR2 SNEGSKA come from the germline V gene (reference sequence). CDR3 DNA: TGCAGTGCTAGAGCACCGGACGAGCAGTACTTC. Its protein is CSARAPDEQYF.

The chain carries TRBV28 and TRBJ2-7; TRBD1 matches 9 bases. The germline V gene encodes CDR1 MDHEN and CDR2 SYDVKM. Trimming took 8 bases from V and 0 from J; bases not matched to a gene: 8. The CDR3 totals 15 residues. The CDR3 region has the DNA TGTGCCAGCGATCCGGGACAGGGTGTCTCCTACGAGCAGTACTTC. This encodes CASDPGQGVSYEQYF.

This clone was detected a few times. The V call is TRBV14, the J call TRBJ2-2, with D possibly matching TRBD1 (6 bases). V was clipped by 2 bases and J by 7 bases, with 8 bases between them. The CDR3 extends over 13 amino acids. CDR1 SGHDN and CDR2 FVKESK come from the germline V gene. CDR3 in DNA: TGTGCCAGCAGCCAAAACAGGGTCGGGGAGCTGTTTTTT. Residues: CASSQNRVGELFF.